This TCR beta chain was profiled in a study of T cells after yellow fever vaccination. Regarding the study as a whole: Within FACS-sorted repertoires, abundant clonotypes contaminating from the bulk population could be present. Reappearing after the booster were most of the clones from primary vaccination (roughly 96% CD4, approximately 86% CD8). A small proportion of clonotypes was detected in both the CD4 and CD8 compartments.

Synthesis of TCR cDNA relied on 5'RACE template switching, which attached a universal primer site and UMIs. MiXCR, applied by TCRdb to the 5' RACE reads, yields one record per CDR3 protein. The sample holds about 220,000 distinct CDR3 sequences, roughly 3.3% seen once. For this clonotype: The target antigen is unknown.

This specimen consisted of CD4+ T cells sorted from PBMCs, obtained 10 days after the yellow fever booster vaccination. This TCR was recovered from a man aged 18 to 30 who received the YFV17D yellow fever vaccine.

This CDR3 is CASTKGRRETGELFF. The CDR3, as DNA: TGTGCCAGCACTAAGGGAAGGAGGGAGACCGGGGAGCTGTTTTTT. The chain has TRBV6-2 or TRBV6-3 and TRBJ2-2; tentative D call: TRBD2 (6 bases). The germline CDR1 and CDR2 sequences are MNHEY and SVGEGT. CDR3 length: 15 amino acids. V was cut by 7 bases and J by 5 bases, with 17 bases left in between.